Shown below are 15 T cell receptor beta chains from a single sample sequenced in a study of cytomegalovirus exposure and HLA in healthy donors. Researchers ran the PCR with 60 Vbeta and 13 Jbeta primers. The data were produced by immunoSEQ multiplex PCR, yet TCRdb's version contains in-frame clones alone and is incomplete. The sample consists of 150,000 to 200,000 clones, roughly 85% of them appearing once. The specimen sequenced was PBMCs. All receptors derive from a man between 18 and 29 years old in good health and CMV-seropositive.

CDR3 protein: CASSLEVTVSLEQYF. The CDR3 bases are TGTGCCAGCAGCTTAGAAGTGACTGTATCTCTCGAGCAGTACTTC. The chain recombines TRBV7-2 with TRBJ2-7; D is unresolved. Trimming pared 1 base from V and 6 bases from J, leaving 16 bases between. This CDR3 is built from 15 residues. CDR1 SGHTA and CDR2 FQGNSA come from the germline V gene.

The genes are TRBV5-1 and TRBJ2-3; a possible D gene is TRBD2 (6 bases). V lost 3 bases to trimming and J lost 2 bases, with 10 bases between them. This CDR3 is built from 14 residues. Germline CDR1 SGHRS, CDR2 YFSETQ. CDR3 sequence (DNA): TGCGCCAGCAGCTACGGCGGGGACACAGATACGCAGTATTTT. Translating gives CASSYGGDTDTQYF.

This rearrangement joins TRBV5-1 to TRBJ2-3, with 9 bases that match TRBD2. Germline CDR1 SGHRS, CDR2 YFSETQ. Losses at the gene ends were 4 bases for V and 9 bases for J; bases not matched to a gene: 9. The CDR3 length is 14 residues. The CDR3 nucleotides read TGCGCCAGCAGCCTAGCGGGGCCTTTAGGAACGCAGTATTTT. It translates to CASSLAGPLGTQYF.

This clone was observed once. This chain connects TRBV9 to TRBJ2-5, with D possibly matching TRBD2 (7 bases). This CDR3 is 14 amino acids long. V lost 3 bases to trimming and J lost 5 bases, with 14 bases between them. The V gene's germline CDR1 is SGDLS and CDR2 YYNGEE. The CDR3 bases are TGTGCCAGCAGCGAGGGGGGGCCGTTTGAGACCCAGTACTTC. It translates to CASSEGGPFETQYF.

V and J are TRBV7-2 and TRBJ1-4; D gene unclear. Germline V gives CDR1 SGHTA, CDR2 FQGNSA. V lost 5 bases and J 0 bases, leaving 10 bases between the germline ends. The CDR3 totals 15 residues. The CDR3 nucleotides read TGTGCCAGCAGCCCCCGGGGAACAACTAATGAAAAACTGTTTTTT. Amino acids: CASSPRGTTNEKLFF.

J is TRBJ2-3 and V is TRBV7-9; 8 nucleotides agree with TRBD2. The CDR3 covers 14 residues. J lost 2 bases, V lost 4 bases, and 2 bases had no gene match. Looked up from germline, CDR1 is SEHNR and CDR2 is FQNEAQ (reference sequence). The CDR3 loop is CASSSGGTTDTQYF. The CDR3, as DNA: TGTGCCAGCAGCTCGGGGGGGACCACAGATACGCAGTATTTT.

The V and J genes are TRBV19 and TRBJ1-5; tentative D call: TRBD1 (6 bases). The CDR3 has 16 amino acids. The germline V and J ends were trimmed by 0 bases and 3 bases, with 12 bases remaining between them. Per the germline V gene, CDR1 is LNHDA and CDR2 is SQIVND (reference sequence). The CDR3 bases are TGTGCCAGTAGTATAGATGGGGCAGGGGCCAATCAGCCCCAGCATTTT. Translating gives CASSIDGAGANQPQHF. Together with reference TRBV19 and TRBJ1-5, the CDR3 gives the full variable domain: DGGITQSPKYLFRKEGQNVTLSCEQNLNHDAMYWYRQDPGQGLRLIYYSQIVNDFQKGDIAEGYSVSREKKESFPLTVTSAQKNPTAFYLCASSIDGAGANQPQHFGDGTRLSIL.

This clone was found once. V usage is TRBV10-3 and J usage is TRBJ1-5; 11 bases fit TRBD1. Germline assignment: CDR1 ENHRY and CDR2 SYGVKD. The CDR3 covers 15 residues. Trimming took 1 base from V and 5 from J; bases not matched to a gene: 1. The CDR3 DNA is TGTGCCATCAGTGAGTGGACAGGGGGCGATCAGCCCCAGCATTTT. This encodes CAISEWTGGDQPQHF.

The chain recombines TRBV18 with TRBJ2-2; 8 bases align to TRBD1. Trimming cost V 2 bases and J 2 bases; bases outside gene matches: 4. The CDR3 length is 16 residues. CDR1 is KGHSH and CDR2 is LQKENI in the germline V gene. As DNA, the CDR3 is TGTGCCAGCTCACCAAGACAGGGGACCAACACCGGGGAGCTGTTTTTT. Translation gives CASSPRQGTNTGELFF.

V and J are TRBV10-3 and TRBJ1-2; 7 bases agree with TRBD1. Per germline, CDR1 ENHRY and CDR2 SYGVKD. This CDR3 contains 15 residues. Trimming cost V 3 bases and J 2 bases; bases outside gene matches: 6. The chain's CDR3 is CAISEGETGNYGYTF. The CDR3 DNA reads TGTGCCATCAGTGAAGGGGAGACAGGGAACTATGGCTACACCTTC.

This chain joins TRBV11-2 and TRBJ2-5; TRBD2 matches at 12 bases. This CDR3 region has 17 residues. Germline V gene data show CDR1 as SGHAT and CDR2 as FQNNGV. The V and J ends lost 3 bases and 0 bases, in that order; junction bases with no gene match: 5. The CDR3 here is CASSLASGGADQETQYF. CDR3 in DNA: TGTGCCAGCAGCTTGGCTAGCGGGGGGGCCGACCAAGAGACCCAGTACTTC.

The chain is built from TRBV10-3 and TRBJ1-6; D might be TRBD1 (6 bases). The CDR3 consists of 14 residues. Trimming took 10 bases from V and 8 from J, leaving 18 bases between them. CDR1 ENHRY and CDR2 SYGVKD come from the germline V gene. In nucleotides, the CDR3 is TGTGCCACCAGCTCCAGGGGCGCGGATTCACCCCTCCACTTT. It encodes CATSSRGADSPLHF.

This chain links TRBV7-2 with TRBJ1-4, with D maybe TRBD1 (5 bases). V lost 3 bases and J 7 bases, leaving 9 bases between the germline ends. The germline gives CDR1 SGHTA, CDR2 FQGNSA. This CDR3 region has 13 residues. The CDR3 protein is CASSFLGGEKLFF. The CDR3, as DNA: TGTGCCAGCAGCTTTCTGGGGGGTGAAAAACTGTTTTTT.

This chain joins TRBV21-1 and TRBJ2-3; the D call in the table, TRBD2, was not verified against the DNA. TRBV21-1 is noted as a pseudogene. The CDR3 has 16 residues. CDR3 in DNA: TGTGCCAGCAGCACGACTAGCGGGGAGAGCACAGATACGCAGTATTTT. It encodes CASSTTSGESTDTQYF.

CDR3 residues: CATFLALYGYTF. CDR3 nucleotide sequence: TGTGCCACCTTCCTCGCGCTCTATGGCTACACCTTC. V gene TRBV6-6 combines with J gene TRBJ1-2; no clear D. The V end was cut by 10 bases, the J end by 4 bases, with 13 bases between. CDR3 size: 12 residues. CDR1 and CDR2 (germline): MNHNY, SVGAGI (reference sequence).